Shown below are 2 T cell receptor beta chains from a single sample sequenced in a study of T cell responses to AZD1222 COVID-19 vaccine. The protocol was immunoSEQ multiplex PCR, while the TCRdb copy is restricted to in-frame clones and leaves out a portion. The table includes some 100,000 clones, about nine tenths detected once. Sequenced here: peripheral blood, sampled on day 0 of AZD1222 vaccination. These receptors were obtained from an adult in good health.

The chain has TRBV6-6 and TRBJ2-5, with D perhaps given as TRBD1 or TRBD2 (5 bases each). Trimming shortened V by 5 bases and J by 5 bases, and 18 bases separated the two germline ends. The CDR3 spans 15 residues. Germline V gene data show CDR1 as MNHNY and CDR2 as SVGAGI (reference sequence). The CDR3 DNA reads TGTGCCAGCAGTGCCGTCGGGGCCTGGGAGGAGACCCAGTACTTC. It encodes CASSAVGAWEETQYF.

This clone showed up just a few times. The rearrangement joins TRBV11-2 to TRBJ1-3; D is unresolved. The CDR3 loop spans 12 amino acids. The germline V gene has CDR1 SGHAT and CDR2 FQNNGV. The V and J ends lost 1 base and 5 bases respectively, with 3 bases between them. The CDR3 loop is CASSLVRNTIYF. The CDR3 DNA is TGTGCCAGCAGCTTAGTACGAAACACCATATATTTT.